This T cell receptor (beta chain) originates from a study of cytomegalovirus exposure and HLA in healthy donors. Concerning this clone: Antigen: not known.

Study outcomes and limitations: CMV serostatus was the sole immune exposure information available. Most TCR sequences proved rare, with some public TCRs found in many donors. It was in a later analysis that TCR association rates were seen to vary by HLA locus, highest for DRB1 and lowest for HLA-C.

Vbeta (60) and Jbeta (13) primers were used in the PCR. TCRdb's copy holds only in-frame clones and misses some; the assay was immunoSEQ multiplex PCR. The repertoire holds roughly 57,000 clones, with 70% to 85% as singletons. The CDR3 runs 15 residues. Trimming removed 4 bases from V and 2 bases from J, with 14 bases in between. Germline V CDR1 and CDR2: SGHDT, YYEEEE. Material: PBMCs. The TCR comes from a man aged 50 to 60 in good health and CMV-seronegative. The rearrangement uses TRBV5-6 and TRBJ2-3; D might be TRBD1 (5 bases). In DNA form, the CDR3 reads TGTGCCAGCAGCCAACCGACAGTGTTCACAGATACGCAGTATTTT. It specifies CASSQPTVFTDTQYF.